This T cell receptor (beta chain) came from a study of cytomegalovirus exposure and HLA in healthy donors. PCR used 60 Vbeta primers and 13 Jbeta primers. The table came from immunoSEQ multiplex PCR; TCRdb's copy has only in-frame clones and leaves some out. The sample has about 170,000 clones, under 85% seen once; the top ten hold roughly 5.4%. V was pared by 6 bases and J by 7 bases, with 8 bases of the junction left unmatched. This CDR3 comprises 13 residues. CDR1 and CDR2 (germline): LNHDA, SQIVND (reference sequence). The sequence derives from a woman aged 18 to 35 in good health and CMV-seropositive. Sequencing was performed on PBMCs. The gene calls are TRBV19 and TRBJ1-1; TRBD1 matches at 7 bases. The CDR3 DNA sequence: TGTGCCAGTAGCCGTGACAGGGCCTTTGAAGCTTTCTTT. It is translated as CASSRDRAFEAFF.